Here is one TCR beta chain with its context. Per the authors' pipeline: Scientists estimated how many nucleated cells there were by amplifying reference gene primers. Repertoires were generated with immunoSEQ multiplex PCR, while TCRdb's copy carries only in-frame clones and drops some. The V and J calls and clone size were taken over from that table, and D and trimming were inferred from the DNA. Among roughly 150,000 clones listed, 85% to 90% were seen once. This CDR3 region has 14 residues. Germline values: CDR1 SGHTA, CDR2 FQGNSA. V shed 5 bases, J shed 2 bases, and the junction held 5 bases outside the gene matches. These data are taken from a study of blood T cell repertoires in COVID-19. Whole-study context: Sources were T cells, B-cell-depleted T cells, or PBMCs; the material itself was cDNA or gDNA.

Source material: peripheral blood. The V and J genes are TRBV7-2 and TRBJ2-7; 8 nucleotides match TRBD1. The source of this sequence is a man aged 55 to 70 with active or convalescent COVID-19. As DNA, the CDR3 is TGTGCCAGCAGCCGCGGGACAGGTCCCTACGAGCAGTACTTC. Encoded protein: CASSRGTGPYEQYF. The whole variable domain, remainder taken from reference TRBV7-2 and TRBJ2-7, is GAGVSQSPSNKVTEKGKDVELRCDPISGHTALYWYRQSLGQGLEFLIYFQGNSAPDKSGLPSDRFSAERTGGSVSTLTIQRTQQEDSAVYLCASSRGTGPYEQYFGPGTRLTVT.